Included here is one TCR beta chain sequence, with context. The antigen is not known. With constant-segment primers, 5'RACE yielded cDNA libraries of TCR alpha and TCR beta that carried sample barcodes and UMIs. MiXCR, applied by TCRdb to the 5' RACE reads, yields one record per CDR3 protein. The sample lists 400,000 or so distinct CDR3 sequences, 15% to 20% occurring once. The data belong to a study of T-cell memory formation after mild COVID-19. The overall study: Largely, the TCR clusters proved donor specific. General study findings and limits: CM and EM subsets held most contracting CD4+ clones; EMRA held CD8+ ones. CD4/CD8 balance held among clones contracting day 15 to 85, and later expanders leaned CD4+.

Germline V gene lookup returns CDR1 MNHEY and CDR2 SMNVEV (reference sequence). V shed 8 bases and J shed 6 bases, with 17 bases lying between them. CDR3 size: 14 residues. The V gene is TRBV27, the J gene TRBJ1-5, with D uncertain. The clonotype comes from an adult woman who had mild COVID-19 (a few samples of this study predate the infection). Cell type and time point are not known. The sequencing sample was made of PBMCs or a T cell subset sorted from them (not recorded which). The CDR3 coding sequence is TGTGCCAGCCGCGAAGACCGGACGGCTCAGCCCCAGCATTTT. Its protein product is CASREDRTAQPQHF.